A single sample is the source of the 3 T cell receptor beta chains below, sequenced in a study of blood T cell repertoires in COVID-19. Measured with immunoSEQ multiplex PCR; TCRdb has only the in-frame clones, and not every one. The sample yields about 160,000 clones, about four fifths seen once. The sequencing input was peripheral blood. The receptors derive from a man aged 60 to 69 with active or convalescent COVID-19.

The chain is built from TRBV28 and TRBJ1-5; D unresolved. Trimming shortened V by 5 bases and J by 7 bases, and 12 bases separated the two germline ends. CDR1 is MDHEN, CDR2 SYDVKM, per germline. CDR3 size: 13 residues. This CDR3 is CASSRPWAQPQHF. The CDR3 nucleotides are TGTGCCAGCAGTAGACCTTGGGCACAGCCCCAGCATTTT.

The sample holds a few counts of this clone. The chain joins TRBV7-2 to TRBJ1-6; 10 nucleotides align to TRBD1. This CDR3 is 14 amino acids long. The ends lost 3 bases at V and 10 bases at J; junction bases unmatched: 3. Germline V lookup: CDR1 SGHTA, CDR2 FQGNSA. DNA for the CDR3: TGTGCCAGCAGCTTTGGACAGGGGGGGTCACCCCTCCACTTT. It specifies CASSFGQGGSPLHF.

V and J are TRBV5-1 and TRBJ2-1; TRBD2 agrees at 7 bases. The CDR3 runs to 17 residues. Trimming removed 3 bases from V and 4 bases from J; junction bases left unmatched: 13. CDR1 and CDR2 from the germline V gene are SGHRS and YFSETQ. This chain's CDR3 is CASSSGWGSGGYNEQFF. The CDR3 DNA reads as TGCGCCAGCAGCTCCGGGTGGGGGTCGGGGGGTTACAATGAGCAGTTCTTC.